The 26 T cell receptor beta chains below come from one sample, sequenced in a study of blood T cell repertoires in COVID-19 (dated by TCRdb to the early 2020s). Libraries were prepared through the immunoSEQ multiplex PCR assay. This immuneACCESS table, as held by TCRdb, lists in-frame sequences with V and J called but not all clones. Of the missing ones, under half trace to an unresolved V gene in checked studies; the others have no known cause. In this sample the table shows 230,000 or so clones, around 81% of which occur a single time. Together, the top ten hold roughly 8% of the sample. The specimen sequenced was peripheral blood. The receptors originated from a woman of 80 years or more with COVID-19, enrolled during active disease.

The V call is TRBV2, the J call TRBJ1-3; D might be TRBD1 (5 bases). Trimming stripped 5 bases from V and 0 bases from J, with 11 bases between. CDR1 is SNHLY and CDR2 is FYNNEI in the germline V gene. The CDR3 covers 15 residues. The CDR3 sequence: CASSSQVLSGNTIYF. The CDR3 bases are TGTGCCAGCAGTTCACAGGTCCTCTCTGGAAACACCATATATTTT. Based on the CDR3 plus reference TRBV2 and TRBJ1-3, the full variable domain is EPEVTQTPSHQVTQMGQEVILRCVPISNHLYFYWYRQILGQKVEFLVSFYNNEISEKSEIFDDQFSVERPDGSNFTLKIRSTKLEDSAMYFCASSSQVLSGNTIYFGEGSWLTVV.

The V gene is TRBV18, the J gene TRBJ1-3; TRBD1 is a possible D gene (6 bases). Trimming cost V 0 bases and J 8 bases, with 14 bases left between them. Germline assignment: CDR1 KGHSH and CDR2 LQKENI. CDR3 length: 15 amino acids. The CDR3 reads CASSPPNRDGDTIYF. CDR3 coding DNA: TGTGCCAGCTCACCACCAAACAGGGACGGGGACACCATATATTTT.

V gene TRBV15 combines with J gene TRBJ2-5; D gene uncertain. Germline assignment: CDR1 LNHNV and CDR2 YYDKDF (reference sequence). Trimming shortened V by 0 bases and J by 2 bases, and 7 bases separated the two germline ends. The CDR3 spans 14 residues. The CDR3 DNA is TGTGCCACCAGCAGAGACCTACGGCAAGAGACCCAGTACTTC. Its translation: CATSRDLRQETQYF.

The chain recombines TRBV15 with TRBJ1-1; D gene unclear. There are 13 residues in the CDR3. Per the germline V gene, CDR1 is LNHNV and CDR2 is YYDKDF (reference sequence). The V gene lost 0 bases and the J gene lost 10 bases, with 12 bases spanning the gap. CDR3 in DNA: TGTGCCACCAGCAGAGACGTAGCGAACCGAGCTTTCTTT. Protein: CATSRDVANRAFF. The variable domain in full, completed from reference TRBV15 and TRBJ1-1, reads DAMVIQNPRYQVTQFGKPVTLSCSQTLNHNVMYWYQQKSSQAPKLLFHYYDKDFNNEADTPDNFQSRRPNTSFCFLDIRSPGLGDTAMYLCATSRDVANRAFFGQGTRLTVV.

The rearrangement uses TRBV11-1 and TRBJ2-7, with D possibly TRBD2 on 5 matching bases. CDR1 is SGHAT, CDR2 FQDESV, per germline (reference sequence). V lost 5 bases and J lost 4, with 18 bases in between. The length of the CDR3 is 15 residues. The CDR3 loop is CASSPGGSLLYEQYF. For the CDR3, the DNA is TGTGCCAGCAGCCCTGGCGGGTCACTCTTATACGAGCAGTACTTC. The whole variable domain, filled in from reference TRBV11-1 and TRBJ2-7, reads EAEVAQSPRYKITEKSQAVAFWCDPISGHATLYWYRQILGQGPELLVQFQDESVVDDSQLPKDRFSAERLKGVDSTLKIQPAELGDSAMYLCASSPGGSLLYEQYFGPGTRLTVT.

V is TRBV6-5 and J is TRBJ2-2, with TRBD1 identical over 9 bases. The germline V gene encodes CDR1 MNHEY and CDR2 SVGAGI. Germline trimming cut 2 bases from V and 5 bases from J; bases unmatched to any gene: 6. CDR3 size: 16 residues. The CDR3 reads CASSYGGTGKTGELFF. CDR3 coding DNA: TGTGCCAGCAGTTACGGAGGGACAGGGAAAACCGGGGAGCTGTTTTTT.

The chain uses TRBV10-3 and TRBJ2-3, with TRBD2 matching 7 bases. V was clipped by 3 bases and J by 4 bases; unmatched bases: 7. The CDR3 length is 15 residues. From germline, CDR1 is ENHRY and CDR2 SYGVKD. In DNA, the CDR3 is TGTGCCATCAGTGACTTGGGACTACAATCAGATACGCAGTATTTT. Protein product: CAISDLGLQSDTQYF.

CDR3 DNA: TGTGCTAGTGGTTTGTCCGCCGACCTGCGGAGGAATTACTATGGCTACACCTTC. This sequence encodes CASGLSADLRRNYYGYTF. The chain is built from TRBV12-5 and TRBJ1-2, with unresolved D. The CDR3 runs 18 residues. V lost 2 bases and J 3 bases, leaving 22 bases between the germline ends. In germline, CDR1 is LGHNT, CDR2 FRNRAP. The full variable domain, its missing parts supplied by reference TRBV12-5 and TRBJ1-2, is DARVTQTPRHKVTEMGQEVTMRCQPILGHNTVFWYRQTMMQGLELLAYFRNRAPLDDSGMPKDRFSAEMPDATLATLKIQPSEPRDSAVYFCASGLSADLRRNYYGYTFGSGTRLTVV.

This sequence joins TRBV11-1 and TRBJ1-2, with TRBD1 matching over 12 bases. Germline CDR1 reads SGHAT; CDR2 reads FQDESV (reference sequence). The V and J ends lost 5 bases and 7 bases, in that order; junction bases with no gene match: 5. The CDR3 is 14 residues long. CDR3 DNA sequence: TGTGCCAGCAGCCCGGGACAGGGGGCTGGTGGCTACACCTTC. Amino acid sequence: CASSPGQGAGGYTF.

The rearrangement uses TRBV19 and TRBJ1-1; 7 bases are shared with TRBD1. Germline lookup yields CDR1 LNHDA and CDR2 SQIVND (reference sequence). The CDR3 spans 15 residues. V lost 6 bases, J lost 3 bases, and 10 bases stayed unmatched. The CDR3 region is CASSRSGGIDTEAFF. The DNA of the CDR3 is TGTGCCAGTAGCCGCTCAGGGGGAATTGACACTGAAGCTTTCTTT.

The J gene is TRBJ1-1, the V gene TRBV7-8, with D uncertain. The germline V gene has CDR1 SGHVS and CDR2 FQNEAQ. This CDR3 comprises 13 residues. The ends were cut back, 1 base at V and 11 bases at J, with 14 bases in the middle. The CDR3 region is CASSLVGQEAAFF. In nucleotides, the CDR3 is TGTGCCAGCAGCTTAGTTGGGCAGGAGGCGGCTTTCTTT.

Remarks on this clone: This specimen includes other DNA sequences encoding the same CDR3. The V call is TRBV3-1 (or the pseudogene TRBV3-2), the J call TRBJ2-7; D call uncertain. CDR1 and CDR2 (germline): LGHDT, YNNKEL (reference sequence). V shed 0 bases and J shed 6 bases, with 6 bases lying between them. CDR3 size: 12 residues. The CDR3: CASSQDSREQYF. The CDR3, as DNA: TGTGCCAGCAGCCAAGATTCGCGCGAGCAGTACTTC.

V is TRBV5-1 and J is TRBJ1-4, with TRBD1 matching over 7 bases. Germline loops: CDR1 SGHRS, CDR2 YFSETQ. This CDR3 is built from 16 residues. Unmatched junction bases numbered 12, after V lost 4 bases and J lost 6 bases. This chain's CDR3 is CASSHDMGRGDEKLFF. CDR3 nucleotides: TGCGCCAGCAGCCACGACATGGGCAGGGGGGATGAAAAACTGTTTTTT.

The chain joins TRBV13 to TRBJ2-2, with D unclear. Germline values: CDR1 PRHDT, CDR2 FYEKMQ (reference sequence). CDR3 length: 12 residues. V lost 4 bases and J lost 5, with 5 bases in between. The CDR3 DNA sequence: TGTGCCAGCAGCTCGACTACCGGGGAGCTGTTTTTT. It translates to CASSSTTGELFF.

This clone was detected many times. The sample contains more than one DNA sequence encoding this CDR3. This chain connects TRBV15 to TRBJ1-2; 8 bases map to TRBD1. The CDR3 covers 13 residues. Germline-derived CDR1 and CDR2 are LNHNV and YYDKDF (reference sequence). V lost 6 bases, J lost 7 bases, and 7 bases stayed unmatched. The CDR3 protein is CATSVRTGSGYTF. Here the CDR3 DNA reads TGTGCCACCAGTGTTCGGACAGGGAGTGGCTACACCTTC.

The chain employs TRBV18 and TRBJ1-1, with unresolved D. CDR1 is KGHSH and CDR2 is LQKENI in the germline V gene. V was shortened by 3 bases and J by 12 bases, with 14 bases between the two germline ends. CDR3 length: 12 residues. CDR3 nucleotide sequence: TGTGCCAGCTCACCGGATGTAGGGAGAACTTTCTTT. It specifies CASSPDVGRTFF. The full variable domain, completed using reference TRBV18 and TRBJ1-1, is NAGVMQNPRHLVRRRGQEARLRCSPMKGHSHVYWYRQLPEEGLKFMVYLQKENIIDESGMPKERFSAEFPKEGPSILRIQQVVRGDSAAYFCASSPDVGRTFFGQGTRLTVV.

A single count supports this clone. The V gene is TRBV28, the J gene TRBJ1-5; no definite D call. V was trimmed by 1 base and J by 1 base, leaving 8 bases between them. Germline V gives CDR1 MDHEN, CDR2 SYDVKM. The CDR3 loop spans 15 amino acids. The chain's CDR3 is CASSLLQTSNQPQHF. The CDR3 DNA reads TGTGCCAGCAGTTTATTACAGACCAGCAATCAGCCCCAGCATTTT.

The J gene is TRBJ2-2, the V gene TRBV19; 9 nucleotides agree with TRBD1. The CDR3 is made up of 17 amino acids. Germline-derived CDR1 and CDR2 are LNHDA and SQIVND (reference sequence). V lost 6 bases to trimming and J lost 4 bases; unmatched junction nucleotides: 12. CDR3 DNA: TGTGCCAGTAGACCTAAGGGCTGGGACAGGGTCACCGGGGAGCTGTTTTTT. Encoded protein: CASRPKGWDRVTGELFF. Using reference TRBV19 and TRBJ2-2 for the parts outside the CDR3, the full variable domain is DGGITQSPKYLFRKEGQNVTLSCEQNLNHDAMYWYRQDPGQGLRLIYYSQIVNDFQKGDIAEGYSVSREKKESFPLTVTSAQKNPTAFYLCASRPKGWDRVTGELFFGEGSRLTVL.

V gene TRBV30 combines with J gene TRBJ1-1, with 8 nucleotides matching TRBD1. CDR1 is GTSNPN and CDR2 is SVGIG in the germline V gene (reference sequence). This CDR3 is built from 13 residues. V gave up 3 bases and J gave up 4 bases; unmatched junction bases: 4. The CDR3 nucleotides read TGTGCCTGGAGCGAAACAGGGGGCACTGAAGCTTTCTTT. Residues: CAWSETGGTEAFF. Full variable domain (outside the CDR3, taken from reference TRBV30 and TRBJ1-1): SQTIHQWPATLVQPVGSPLSLECTVEGTSNPNLYWYRQAAGRGLQLLFYSVGIGQISSEVPQNLSASRPQDRQFILSSKKLLLSDSGFYLCAWSETGGTEAFFGQGTRLTVV.

V gene TRBV7-9 combines with J gene TRBJ1-1; 8 bases match TRBD1. Germline CDR1 is SEHNR and CDR2 is FQNEAQ (reference sequence). Trimming took 3 bases from V and 1 from J; bases not matched to a gene: 7. The CDR3 consists of 16 residues. The CDR3 bases are TGTGCCAGCAGCTTTCCCGGGACAGGCCGGAACACTGAAGCTTTCTTT. Translation gives CASSFPGTGRNTEAFF.

The chain is built from TRBV9 and TRBJ2-2, with D unclear. The V gene lost 0 bases and the J gene lost 4 bases, with 7 bases spanning the gap. From germline, CDR1 is SGDLS and CDR2 YYNGEE. CDR3 size: 14 residues. CDR3 loop: CASSVDLGTGELFF. The CDR3 DNA reads TGTGCCAGCAGCGTAGACCTAGGCACCGGGGAGCTGTTTTTT.

The chain links TRBV5-4 to TRBJ1-6; a possible D gene is TRBD1 (5 bases). Trimming removed 3 bases at V and 5 bases at J, with 9 bases between. Germline CDR1 SGHNT, CDR2 YYREEE (reference sequence). The CDR3 extends over 14 amino acids. For the CDR3, the DNA is TGTGCCAGCAGCTCCAGGGTAGATAATTCACCCCTCCACTTT. Its translation: CASSSRVDNSPLHF.

The chain links TRBV6-5 to TRBJ1-1, with D maybe TRBD1 (6 bases). The V end lost 5 bases, the J end lost 7 bases, and 14 bases lay between the germline ends. This CDR3 contains 13 residues. Germline CDR1 and CDR2: MNHEY and SVGAGI. The CDR3 loop reads CASSNTGSGEAFF. DNA for the CDR3: TGTGCCAGCAGTAATACAGGGAGTGGTGAAGCTTTCTTT.

The chain employs TRBV2 and TRBJ2-3; 7 nucleotides align to TRBD2. J gave up 1 base and V 4 bases, and 2 bases lay outside the gene matches. CDR1 and CDR2 from the germline V gene are SNHLY and FYNNEI. This CDR3 spans 14 amino acids. Here the CDR3 DNA reads TGTGCCAGCAGTGTGGGGAGGGGCACAGATACGCAGTATTTT. It specifies CASSVGRGTDTQYF.

This chain joins TRBV6-7 and TRBJ1-3; D gene uncertain. TRBV6-7 is noted as an ORF with a role that remains uncertain. There are 11 residues in the CDR3. The V and J ends lost 5 bases and 8 bases respectively, with 7 bases between them. This chain's CDR3 is CASSQRDTIYF. DNA for the CDR3: TGTGCCAGCAGTCAGAGGGACACCATATATTTT.

This clone was recorded a few times. The genes are TRBV13 and TRBJ1-2; D gene unclear. From germline, CDR1 is PRHDT and CDR2 FYEKMQ (reference sequence). The CDR3 is 12 residues long. Trimming shortened V by 2 bases and J by 7 bases, and 8 bases separated the two germline ends. This CDR3 reads CASSLRGRGYTF. DNA for the CDR3: TGTGCCAGCAGCTTACGGGGTCGTGGCTACACCTTC. The variable domain in full, with the rest retrieved from reference TRBV13 and TRBJ1-2, is AAGVIQSPRHLIKEKRETATLKCYPIPRHDTVYWYQQGPGQDPQFLISFYEKMQSDKGSIPDRFSAQQFSDYHSELNMSSLELGDSALYFCASSLRGRGYTFGSGTRLTVV.